The entry below describes one TCR beta chain. It lacks a known antigen. Per-base quality was not reported, and no clone a single base away is much larger than it. This sample stems from a study of blood T cell repertoires in COVID-19 (dated by TCRdb to about 2020). The study in broad terms: Samples covering the acute and convalescent phases of COVID-19 were provided by collaborators in the United States, Italy and Spain. Sample metadata almost always included a de-identified subject ID, COVID-19 status, age in years and sex. Samples were obtained from the ongoing ImmuneRACE study (first 160 participants) and from about 1,300 subjects provided by 6 global collaborators. Where available, HLA class I and class II types were taken from metadata supplied by the sample provider and were not determined by assay-based typing. A freely available public database, intended as a resource for researchers studying the immune response to SARS-CoV-2, is where the repertoires were released. The material from the prospective study consisted of cDNA or gDNA derived from T cells, B-cell-depleted T cells, or PBMCs. Subjects who had been exposed to COVID-19, were actively infected with it, or had recovered from it provided the deeply sampled blood TCRbeta repertoires that made up the dataset.

Participants in the prospective study were enrolled through a virtual design, were aged 18 to 89 years, and lived in roughly 26 United States geographic areas. Cohort assignment in the prospective study relied on participant-reported clinical history from a screening survey and a study questionnaire. ImmuneRACE Cohort 3 recovered participants were defined by two consecutive negative NP/OP PCR tests, healthcare professional clearance, or symptom resolution. In the prospective study, whole blood, serum and a nasopharyngeal or oropharyngeal swab were collected from each participant by mobile phlebotomists. Participants in the prospective study had the option to provide additional blood draws and questionnaires over a roughly 2-month period. Before DNA extraction, prospective study blood samples were shipped either frozen or at room temperature. TCRbeta CDR3 regions were amplified from genomic DNA using the immunoSEQ Assay, a bias-controlled multiplex PCR. In the original analysis: Nucleated cell counts per sample were estimated from amplification of reference gene primers within the assay. Sequence reads were collapsed and filtered to measure the absolute abundance of every unique TCRbeta CDR3 rearrangement. For each sample, productive Simpson clonality was calculated by taking the square root of Simpson's diversity index across productive rearrangements. Sourced from immuneACCESS, this table was stored by TCRdb with only in-frame sequences that have V and J called. A share of the clones is absent; for the studies checked, an unresolved V gene accounts for under half, and the remainder has no known explanation. The DNA was the basis for D and trimming; V, J and clone size are from that table. The sample records 350,000 or so clones, roughly nine tenths of which are singletons. The ten top clones hold less than 20% of the sample.

Study-wide conclusions, independent of this receptor: Clinical and demographic metadata were provided uncurated, with the amount varying by source and participant.

This TCR came from a woman under 40 who had recovered from COVID-19. Input material: PBMCs or T cells enriched from blood (not recorded which).

The DNA is as follows: TGCGCCAGCAGCCAAGAAGGAGGGGAGACCCAGTACTTC. It translates as CASSQEGGETQYF. In this chain, TRBV4-3 is recombined with TRBJ2-5; the D gene is perhaps TRBD2, from 6 matching bases. The germline V gene gives CDR1 as LGHNA and CDR2 as YSLEER. The cysteine opens and the phenylalanine closes a CDR3 of 13 amino acids. Of the read, only the CDR3 DNA is kept; its 39 bases are in frame from base 1. At the junction V is shortened by 0 bases and J by 5 bases, with 7 bases in between.